These T cell receptor beta chains were read from a single sample in a study of T cell changes during pregnancy in multiple sclerosis. Sequencing used immunoSEQ multiplex PCR; TCRdb keeps in-frame clones, though not all of them. The sample lists just under 85,000 clones; just over 90% were seen once. The sequencing used peripheral blood, collected in the first trimester of pregnancy. Every receptor here comes from a female donor with multiple sclerosis, enrolled in a pregnancy study. Each CDR3 is given with its conserved first and last residue. Fields, in order: clone size, D gene, J gene, V gene, CDR3 protein, CDR3 DNA. The D gene is left open where the match is weak. Expanded clones get a size class; other rows say once, few or many, or leave the size out.

once	TRBD1	TRBJ1-1	TRBV15	CATSRETGWVTEAFF	TGTGCCACCAGCAGAGAGACAGGGTGGGTAACTGAAGCTTTCTTT
.	TRBD1	TRBJ1-5	TRBV4-3	CASSQRTGGVQPQHF	TGCGCCAGCAGCCAAAGGACAGGGGGCGTCCAGCCCCAGCATTTT
.	.	TRBJ2-2	TRBV6-1	CASSETLSSPGELFF	TGTGCCAGCAGTGAAACCCTATCTAGCCCCGGGGAGCTGTTTTTT
.	.	TRBJ2-3	TRBV7-9	CASSLGEGFITDTQYF	TGTGCCAGCAGCTTAGGCGAGGGATTCATCACAGATACGCAGTATTTT
once	.	TRBJ1-2	TRBV2	CASSSRGGGYTF	TGTGCCAGCAGTAGCAGGGGTGGTGGCTACACCTTC
.	TRBD2	TRBJ2-2	TRBV4-1	CASRLAGGSSGELFF	TGCGCCAGCAGACTAGCGGGAGGAAGCTCCGGGGAGCTGTTTTTT
.	TRBD1	TRBJ2-7	TRBV2	CASGGTGGVEQYF	TGTGCCAGCGGGGGGACAGGGGGAGTCGAGCAGTACTTC
.	TRBD2	TRBJ2-5	TRBV5-1	CASSLLAGDTETQYF	TGCGCCAGCAGCTTACTAGCGGGGGATACGGAGACCCAGTACTTC
.	.	TRBJ2-1	TRBV2	CASSVRRGWVDEQFF	TGTGCCAGCAGTGTCAGGCGGGGATGGGTCGATGAGCAGTTCTTC
.	TRBD1	TRBJ1-2	TRBV9	CASSVSTDRVYGYTF	TGTGCCAGCAGCGTCTCGACCGACAGGGTCTATGGCTACACCTTC
.	.	TRBJ1-1	TRBV7-2	CASSLLSGVNTEAFF	TGTGCCAGCAGCTTACTATCGGGGGTGAACACTGAAGCTTTCTTT
.	.	TRBJ1-6	TRBV4-1	CASSQEGGSYNSPLHF	TGCGCCAGCAGCCAAGAGGGGGGTTCCTATAATTCACCCCTCCACTTT
.	TRBD1	TRBJ1-5	TRBV2	CASREQRTGRRDQPQHF	TGTGCCAGCAGGGAACAGAGGACAGGGAGGCGCGATCAGCCCCAGCATTTT
once	.	TRBJ1-1	TRBV29-1	CSVEHRLQTEAFF	TGCAGCGTTGAACATAGACTGCAAACTGAAGCTTTCTTT
.	.	TRBJ1-3	TRBV7-8	CASSLGGPENTIYF	TGTGCCAGCAGCTTAGGAGGGCCCGAAAACACCATATATTTT
.	TRBD1	TRBJ1-2	TRBV7-3	CASSLNPGQPYGYTF	TGTGCCAGCAGCCTTAACCCGGGACAGCCCTATGGCTACACCTTC
once	TRBD1	TRBJ2-3	TRBV7-9	CASSQGQGWTQYF	TGTGCCAGCAGCCAGGGACAGGGGTGGACGCAGTATTTT
few	.	TRBJ1-3	TRBV5-1	CASSSDTNSAGNTIYF	TGCGCCAGCAGCTCCGATACAAACAGCGCAGGGAACACCATATATTTT
.	.	TRBJ2-5	TRBV19	CASTRSGYQETQYF	TGTGCCAGTACTCGGTCTGGTTACCAAGAGACCCAGTACTTC
once	TRBD1	TRBJ1-1	TRBV11-2	CASSLEGTGGAEAFF	TGTGCCAGCAGCTTAGAAGGGACAGGGGGAGCCGAAGCTTTCTTT
.	.	TRBJ2-7	TRBV4-1	CASSLGHLSSYEQYF	TGCGCCAGCAGCCTCGGACACCTCAGCTCCTACGAGCAGTACTTC
.	TRBD1	TRBJ2-7	TRBV30	CASARDRGQVQYF	TGTGCCTCGGCCCGGGACAGGGGGCAAGTGCAGTACTTC